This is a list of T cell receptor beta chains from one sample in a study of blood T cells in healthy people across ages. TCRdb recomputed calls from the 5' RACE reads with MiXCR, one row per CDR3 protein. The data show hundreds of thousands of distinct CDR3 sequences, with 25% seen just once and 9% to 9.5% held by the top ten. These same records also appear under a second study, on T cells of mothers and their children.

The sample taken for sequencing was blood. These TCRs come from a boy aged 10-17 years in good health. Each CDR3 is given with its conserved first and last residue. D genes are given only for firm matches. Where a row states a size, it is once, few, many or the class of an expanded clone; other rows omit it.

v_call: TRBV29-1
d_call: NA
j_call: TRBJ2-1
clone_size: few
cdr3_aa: CSVEGRGPGNEQLF
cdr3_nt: TGCAGCGTTGAAGGCCGAGGGCCGGGGAATGAGCAGCTCTTC

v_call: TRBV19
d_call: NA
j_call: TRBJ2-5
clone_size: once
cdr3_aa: CASSPGKGHTF
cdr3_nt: TGTGCCAGTAGCCCAGGAAAGGGCCATACCTTC

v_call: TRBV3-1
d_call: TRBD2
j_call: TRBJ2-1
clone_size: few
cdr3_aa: CASSQDLAGPHNEQFF
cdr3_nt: TGTGCCAGCAGCCAAGATCTAGCGGGGCCCCACAATGAGCAGTTCTTC

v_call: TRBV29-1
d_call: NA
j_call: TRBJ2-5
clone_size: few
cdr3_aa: CSVSRGQEAQYF
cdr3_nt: TGCAGCGTTTCGAGAGGACAAGAGGCCCAGTACTTC

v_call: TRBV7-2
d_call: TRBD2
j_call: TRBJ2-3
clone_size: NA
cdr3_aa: CASSPHVRGGTDTQYF
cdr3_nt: TGTGCCAGCAGCCCCCACGTTCGCGGGGGGACAGATACGCAGTATTTT

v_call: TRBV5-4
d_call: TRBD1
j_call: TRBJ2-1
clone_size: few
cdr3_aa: CASSLLGTGKSYNEQFF
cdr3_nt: TGTGCCAGCAGCTTGTTAGGGACAGGGAAATCCTACAATGAGCAGTTCTTC

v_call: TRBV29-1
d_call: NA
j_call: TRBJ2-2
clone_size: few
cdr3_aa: CSVGVLGGELFF
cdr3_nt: TGCAGCGTTGGAGTTTTGGGCGGGGAGCTGTTTTTT

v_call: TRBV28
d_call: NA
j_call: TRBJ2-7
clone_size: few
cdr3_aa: CASSIILYEQYF
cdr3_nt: TGTGCCAGCAGTATTATCCTCTACGAGCAGTACTTC

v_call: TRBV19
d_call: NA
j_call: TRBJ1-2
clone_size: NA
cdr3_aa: CASSIATYGYTF
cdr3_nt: TGTGCCAGTAGTATCGCCACCTATGGCTACACCTTC

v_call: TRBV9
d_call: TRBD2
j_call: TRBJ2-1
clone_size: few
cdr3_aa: CASSVAGGLGNEQFF
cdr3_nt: TGTGCCAGCAGCGTAGCGGGGGGATTGGGGAATGAGCAGTTCTTC

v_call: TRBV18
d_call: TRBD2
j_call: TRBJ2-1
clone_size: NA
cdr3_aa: CASLPGTSIYNEQFF
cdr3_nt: TGTGCCAGCTTACCCGGGACTAGTATCTACAATGAGCAGTTCTTC

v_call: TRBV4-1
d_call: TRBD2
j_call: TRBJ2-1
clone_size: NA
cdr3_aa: CASRRTSGSSDEQFF
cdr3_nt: TGCGCCAGCAGACGGACTAGCGGGAGCAGCGATGAGCAGTTCTTC

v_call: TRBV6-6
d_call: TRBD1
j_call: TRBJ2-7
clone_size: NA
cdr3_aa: CASSLLTGSSYEQYF
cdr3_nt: TGTGCCAGCAGCCTACTGACAGGGAGCTCCTACGAGCAGTACTTC

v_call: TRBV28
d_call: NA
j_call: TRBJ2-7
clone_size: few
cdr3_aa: CASASGSYEQYF
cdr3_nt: TGTGCCAGCGCTTCGGGATCCTACGAGCAGTACTTC

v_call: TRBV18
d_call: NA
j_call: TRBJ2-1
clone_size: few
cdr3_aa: CASSPPSGPRNEQFF
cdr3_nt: TGTGCCAGCTCACCACCGAGCGGTCCACGCAATGAGCAGTTCTTC

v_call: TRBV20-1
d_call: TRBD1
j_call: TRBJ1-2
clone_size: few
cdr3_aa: CSARAPGQGAYTF
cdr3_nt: TGCAGTGCTAGAGCTCCGGGACAGGGTGCCTACACCTTC

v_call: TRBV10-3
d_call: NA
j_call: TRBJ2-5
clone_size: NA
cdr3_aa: CAISDPGGPETQYF
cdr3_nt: TGTGCCATCAGTGACCCTGGGGGCCCGGAGACCCAGTACTTC

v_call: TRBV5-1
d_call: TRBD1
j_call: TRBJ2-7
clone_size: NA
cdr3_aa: CASSLVPPGQLSYEQYF
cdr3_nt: TGCGCCAGCAGCTTGGTTCCTCCGGGACAGTTATCCTACGAGCAGTACTTC

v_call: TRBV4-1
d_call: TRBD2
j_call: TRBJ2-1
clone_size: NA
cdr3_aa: CASSPRGAGGGDNEQFF
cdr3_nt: TGCGCCAGCAGCCCCCGGGGGGCGGGAGGAGGCGACAATGAGCAGTTCTTC

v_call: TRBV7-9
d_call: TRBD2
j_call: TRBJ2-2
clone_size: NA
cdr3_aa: CASSLRGSGITNTGELFF
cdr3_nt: TGTGCCAGCAGCTTACGAGGGAGCGGGATCACGAACACCGGGGAGCTGTTTTTT

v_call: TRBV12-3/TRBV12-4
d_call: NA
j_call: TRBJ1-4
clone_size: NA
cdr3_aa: CASSLGVDEKLFF
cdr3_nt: TGTGCCAGCAGTTTAGGGGTAGATGAAAAACTGTTTTTT

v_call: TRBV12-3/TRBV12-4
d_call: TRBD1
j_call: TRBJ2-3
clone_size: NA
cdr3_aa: CASSTGTATVTDTQYF
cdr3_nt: TGTGCCAGCAGCACCGGGACAGCCACTGTCACAGATACGCAGTATTTT

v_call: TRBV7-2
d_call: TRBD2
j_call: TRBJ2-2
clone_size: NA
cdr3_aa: CASSLTSVLTGELFF
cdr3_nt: TGTGCCAGCAGCTTGACTAGCGTTCTAACCGGGGAGCTGTTTTTT

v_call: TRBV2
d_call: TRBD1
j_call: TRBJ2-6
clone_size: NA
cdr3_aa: CATRDRENSGANVLTF
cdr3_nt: TGTGCCACCAGGGACAGGGAGAACTCTGGGGCCAACGTCCTGACTTTC

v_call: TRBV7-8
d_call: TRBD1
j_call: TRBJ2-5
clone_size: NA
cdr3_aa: CASIQTGTGVGWETQYF
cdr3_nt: TGTGCCAGCATCCAAACCGGGACAGGGGTGGGGTGGGAGACCCAGTACTTC

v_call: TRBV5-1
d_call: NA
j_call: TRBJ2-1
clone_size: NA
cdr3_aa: CASSPAQTQNNEQFF
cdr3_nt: TGCGCCAGCAGCCCGGCCCAGACTCAAAACAATGAGCAGTTCTTC

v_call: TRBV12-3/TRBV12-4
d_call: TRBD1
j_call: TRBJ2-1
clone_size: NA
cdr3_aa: CASSASGGYNEQFF
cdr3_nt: TGTGCCAGCTCGGCCTCAGGGGGCTACAATGAGCAGTTCTTC

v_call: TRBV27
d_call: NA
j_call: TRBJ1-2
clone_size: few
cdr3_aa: CASSLSRGGGYGYTF
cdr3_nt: TGTGCCAGCAGTTTATCGAGAGGGGGTGGCTATGGCTACACCTTC

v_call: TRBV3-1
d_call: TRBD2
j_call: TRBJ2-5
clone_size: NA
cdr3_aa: CASSQDVTSGKETQYF
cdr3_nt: TGTGCCAGCAGCCAAGATGTAACTAGCGGGAAAGAGACCCAGTACTTC

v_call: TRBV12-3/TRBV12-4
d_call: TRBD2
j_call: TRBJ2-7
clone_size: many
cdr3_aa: CASSGLAGGYEQYF
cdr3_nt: TGTGCCAGCAGTGGACTAGCGGGAGGGTACGAGCAGTACTTC

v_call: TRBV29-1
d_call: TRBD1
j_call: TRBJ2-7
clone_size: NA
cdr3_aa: CSVGQGEGEQYF
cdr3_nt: TGCAGCGTTGGACAGGGCGAGGGCGAGCAGTACTTC

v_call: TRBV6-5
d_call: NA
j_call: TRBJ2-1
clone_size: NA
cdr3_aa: CASSYGGETPYNEQFF
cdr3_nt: TGTGCCAGCAGTTATGGGGGAGAGACACCCTACAATGAGCAGTTCTTC

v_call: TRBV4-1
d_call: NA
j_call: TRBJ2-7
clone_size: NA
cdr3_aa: CASSQSTDRDHEQYF
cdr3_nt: TGCGCCAGCAGCCAATCGACAGATCGCGACCACGAGCAGTACTTC

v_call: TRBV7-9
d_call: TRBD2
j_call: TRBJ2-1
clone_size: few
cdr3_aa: CASSFPGLASVQFF
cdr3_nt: TGTGCCAGCAGCTTCCCGGGACTAGCTAGTGTGCAGTTCTTC

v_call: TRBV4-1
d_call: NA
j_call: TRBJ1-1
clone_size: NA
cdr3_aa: CASSVLGVLNTEAFF
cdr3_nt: TGCGCCAGCAGCGTACTAGGGGTATTGAACACTGAAGCTTTCTTT

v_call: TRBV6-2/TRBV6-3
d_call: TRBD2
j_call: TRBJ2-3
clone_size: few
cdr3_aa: CASSDPGGADTQYF
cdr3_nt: TGTGCCAGCAGCGACCCCGGGGGGGCAGATACGCAGTATTTT

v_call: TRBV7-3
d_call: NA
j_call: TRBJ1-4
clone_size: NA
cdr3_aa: CASSAQGGADEKLFF
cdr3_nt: TGTGCCAGCAGCGCGCAGGGAGGGGCGGATGAAAAACTGTTTTTT

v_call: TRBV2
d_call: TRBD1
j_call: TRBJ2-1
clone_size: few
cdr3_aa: CASSEAIRQGDQFF
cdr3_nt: TGTGCCAGCAGTGAAGCGATCAGACAGGGGGATCAGTTCTTC

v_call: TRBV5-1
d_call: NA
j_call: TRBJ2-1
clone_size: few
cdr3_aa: CASFRDGTYNEQFF
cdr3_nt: TGCGCCAGTTTCCGGGACGGTACCTACAATGAGCAGTTCTTC

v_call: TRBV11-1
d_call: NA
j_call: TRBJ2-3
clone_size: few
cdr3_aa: CASSQNGASGSTDTQYF
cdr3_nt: TGTGCCAGCAGCCAAAATGGAGCAAGCGGTAGCACAGATACGCAGTATTTT

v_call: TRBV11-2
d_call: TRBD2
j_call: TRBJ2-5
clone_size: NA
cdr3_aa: CASSSLTSGREKTQYF
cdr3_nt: TGTGCCAGCAGCTCCCTGACTAGCGGGAGGGAGAAGACCCAGTACTTC

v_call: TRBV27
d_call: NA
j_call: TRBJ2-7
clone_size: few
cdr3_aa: CASSLSQAVEQYF
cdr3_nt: TGTGCCAGCAGTTTATCCCAGGCGGTTGAGCAGTACTTC

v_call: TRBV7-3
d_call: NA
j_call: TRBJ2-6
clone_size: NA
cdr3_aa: CASRGAGTNVLTF
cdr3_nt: TGTGCCAGCCGGGGGGCTGGGACCAACGTCCTGACTTTC

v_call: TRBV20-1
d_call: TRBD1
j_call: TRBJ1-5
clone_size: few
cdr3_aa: CSARGFEGAQPQHF
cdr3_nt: TGCAGTGCTAGAGGTTTTGAGGGGGCTCAGCCCCAGCATTTT

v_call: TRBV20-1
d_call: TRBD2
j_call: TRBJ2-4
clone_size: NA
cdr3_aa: CSVASGGAKNIQYF
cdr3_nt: TGCAGTGTTGCCAGCGGGGGGGCCAAAAACATTCAGTACTTC

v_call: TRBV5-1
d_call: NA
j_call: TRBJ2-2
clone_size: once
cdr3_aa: CASSLRQGGNTGELFF
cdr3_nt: TGCGCCAGCAGCTTGCGGCAGGGCGGGAACACCGGGGAGCTGTTTTTT

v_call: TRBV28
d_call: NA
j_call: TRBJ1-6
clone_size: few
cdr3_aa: CASSLTWAYNSPLHF
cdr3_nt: TGTGCCAGCAGTTTAACGTGGGCGTATAATTCACCCCTCCACTTT

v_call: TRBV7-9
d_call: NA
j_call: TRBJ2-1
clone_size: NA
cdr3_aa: CASSPKFRDRRYYNEQFF
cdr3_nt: TGTGCCAGCAGTCCTAAATTCCGGGACCGAAGATACTACAATGAGCAGTTCTTC